The clone carrying this T cell receptor (beta chain) was detected only a few times. Buffy coats from healthy blood donors served as controls. The assay was run at survey level. Libraries were prepared by immunoSEQ multiplex PCR; TCRdb keeps only in-frame clonotypes and omits some of them. The data show approximately 25,000 clones, with 74% seen just once and roughly a tenth held by the top ten. These data come from a study of STAT5B mutations in CD4+ large granular lymphocyte leukemia. The source is a human donor in good health. Sequencing was performed on CD4+ T cells from blood buffy coats.

The CDR3 sequence is CASSWTGPGGYTF. The CDR3 region has the DNA TGTGCCAGCAGCTGGACAGGCCCTGGGGGCTACACCTTC. J is TRBJ1-2 and V is TRBV5-6, with TRBD1 identical over 7 bases. J was trimmed by 8 bases and V by 3 bases; bases with no gene match: 7. The CDR3 is 13 residues long. CDR1 SGHDT and CDR2 YYEEEE come from the germline V gene.